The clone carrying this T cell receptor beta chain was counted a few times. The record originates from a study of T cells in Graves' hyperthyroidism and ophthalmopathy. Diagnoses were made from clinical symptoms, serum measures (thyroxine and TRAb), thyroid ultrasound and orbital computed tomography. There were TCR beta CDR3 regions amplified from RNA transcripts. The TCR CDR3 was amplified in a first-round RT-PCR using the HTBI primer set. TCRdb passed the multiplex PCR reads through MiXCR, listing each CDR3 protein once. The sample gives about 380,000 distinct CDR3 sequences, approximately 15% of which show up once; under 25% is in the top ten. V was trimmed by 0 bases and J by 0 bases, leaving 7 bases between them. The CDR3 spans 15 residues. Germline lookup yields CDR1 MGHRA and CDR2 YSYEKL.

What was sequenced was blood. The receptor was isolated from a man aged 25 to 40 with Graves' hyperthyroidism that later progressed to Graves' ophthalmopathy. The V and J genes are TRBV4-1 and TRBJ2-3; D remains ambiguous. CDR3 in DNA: TGCGCCAGCAGCCAAGAGATTTTTAGCACAGATACGCAGTATTTT. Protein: CASSQEIFSTDTQYF.